The clone carrying this TCR beta chain was observed at least ten times. Its target is not known. The use of genomic DNA as template underpinned the TCR beta VDJ and CDR3 profiling. TCRdb itself ran the reads through MiXCR, one entry per CDR3 protein. Of about 210,000 distinct CDR3 sequences in the sample, over 60% are singletons; the top ten hold around 28%. These data come from a study of CD8+CD57+ T cells in acquired aplastic anemia. Looking at the study overall: Mean yield of DNA from sorted CD4+ and CD8+ cells was roughly 3.2 ug. General study findings and limits: Patients shared some 29 CD8+ CDR3 sequences with controls.

This clonotype originated in a human donor in good health. The sequenced material came from sorted CD4+, CD8+, or CD8+CD57+ T cells (not recorded which) from PBMCs.

The CDR3 loop is CATSRDRGLLDIQYF. Here the CDR3 DNA reads TGTGCCACCAGCAGAGACAGGGGGCTTTTAGACATTCAGTACTTC. The V call is TRBV15, the J call TRBJ2-4; TRBD1 aligns across 8 bases. The CDR3 loop spans 15 amino acids. The V segment lost 0 bases and the J segment 8 bases; nucleotides outside the gene matches: 6. From germline, CDR1 is LNHNV and CDR2 YYDKDF (reference sequence).